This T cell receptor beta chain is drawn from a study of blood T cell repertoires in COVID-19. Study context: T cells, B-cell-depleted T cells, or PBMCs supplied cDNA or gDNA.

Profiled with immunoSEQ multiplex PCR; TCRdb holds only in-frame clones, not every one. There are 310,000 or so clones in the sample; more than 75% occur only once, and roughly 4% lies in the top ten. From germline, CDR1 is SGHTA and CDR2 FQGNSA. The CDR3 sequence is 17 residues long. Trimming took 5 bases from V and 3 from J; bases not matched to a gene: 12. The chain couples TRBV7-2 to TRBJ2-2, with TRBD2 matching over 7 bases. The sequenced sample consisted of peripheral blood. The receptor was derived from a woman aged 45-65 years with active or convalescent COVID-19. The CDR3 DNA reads TGTGCCAGCAGCGCAGTGTCAAGCGGGATATACACCGGGGAGCTGTTTTTT. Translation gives CASSAVSSGIYTGELFF.